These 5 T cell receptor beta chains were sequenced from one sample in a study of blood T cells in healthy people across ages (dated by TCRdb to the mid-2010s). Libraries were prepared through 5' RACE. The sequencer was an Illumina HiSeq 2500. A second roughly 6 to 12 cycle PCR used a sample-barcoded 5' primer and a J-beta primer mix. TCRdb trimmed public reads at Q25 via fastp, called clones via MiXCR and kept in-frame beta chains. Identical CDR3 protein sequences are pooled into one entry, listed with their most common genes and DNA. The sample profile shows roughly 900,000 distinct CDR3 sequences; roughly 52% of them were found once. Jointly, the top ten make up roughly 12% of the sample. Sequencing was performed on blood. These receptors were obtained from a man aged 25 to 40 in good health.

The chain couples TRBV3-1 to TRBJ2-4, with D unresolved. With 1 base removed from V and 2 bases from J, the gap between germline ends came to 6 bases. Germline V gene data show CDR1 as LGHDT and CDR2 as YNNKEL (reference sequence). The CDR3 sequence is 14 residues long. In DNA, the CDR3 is TGTGCCAGCAGCCAAGGGCAGACCAAAAACATTCAGTACTTC. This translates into CASSQGQTKNIQYF.

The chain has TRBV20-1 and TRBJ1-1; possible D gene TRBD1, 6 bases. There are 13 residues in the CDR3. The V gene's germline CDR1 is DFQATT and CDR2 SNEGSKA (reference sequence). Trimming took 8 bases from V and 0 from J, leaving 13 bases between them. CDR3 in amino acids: CSPAGTMNTEAFF. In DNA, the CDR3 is TGCAGTCCAGCCGGGACAATGAACACTGAAGCTTTCTTT.

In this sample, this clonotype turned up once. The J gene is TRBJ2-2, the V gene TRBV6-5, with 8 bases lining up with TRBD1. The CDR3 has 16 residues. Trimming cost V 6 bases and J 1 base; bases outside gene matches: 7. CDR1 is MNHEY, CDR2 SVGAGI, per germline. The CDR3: CASRYTGTGNTGELFF. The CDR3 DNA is TGTGCCAGCAGATATACCGGGACAGGGAACACCGGGGAGCTGTTTTTT.

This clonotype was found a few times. The CDR3 DNA follows: TGTGCCAGCTCGATAAAGGTCCTGGCAGCTTACAATGAGCAGTTCTTC. The encoded protein is CASSIKVLAAYNEQFF. The V and J genes are TRBV14 and TRBJ2-1; D is ambiguous. Germline loops: CDR1 SGHDN, CDR2 FVKESK. The CDR3 sequence is 16 residues long. V was shortened by 8 bases and J by 4 bases, with 21 bases between the two germline ends.

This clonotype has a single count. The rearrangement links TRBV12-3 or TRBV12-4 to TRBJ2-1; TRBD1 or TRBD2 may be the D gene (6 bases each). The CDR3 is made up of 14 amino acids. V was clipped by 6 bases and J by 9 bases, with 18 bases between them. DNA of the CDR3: TGTGCCAGCAGCCAGGACCTGGGGGGCGGTGAGCAGTTCTTC. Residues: CASSQDLGGGEQFF.